This T cell receptor beta chain was sequenced in a study of blood T cell repertoires in COVID-19. Whole-study context: Some COVID-19 samples were acute and others convalescent; all came from the United States, Italy and Spain. In each case, the material was cDNA or gDNA derived from T cells, B-cell-depleted T cells, or PBMCs.

As processed by the authors: Reference gene primer amplification gave nucleated cell count estimates. Here immunoSEQ multiplex PCR was the method, and the copy in TCRdb shows in-frame clones only, minus some. The D gene and trimming were derived from the DNA, and the V and J assignments and clone size from that table. There are around 150,000 clones in the sample; around 81% occur only once, and about 8% lies in the top ten. Trimming removed 4 bases from V and 7 bases from J, with 15 bases in between. The germline CDR1 and CDR2 sequences are SGHRS and YFSETQ. CDR3 size: 13 residues. This clonotype was sampled from a woman in her sixties or seventies with active or convalescent COVID-19. The rearrangement links TRBV5-1 to TRBJ2-7; D perhaps matches TRBD1 (6 bases). Source material: peripheral blood. The DNA for the CDR3 is TGCGCCAGCAGCCCGGACCAGGGGCGTGAGCAGTACGTC. The encoded protein is CASSPDQGREQYV.